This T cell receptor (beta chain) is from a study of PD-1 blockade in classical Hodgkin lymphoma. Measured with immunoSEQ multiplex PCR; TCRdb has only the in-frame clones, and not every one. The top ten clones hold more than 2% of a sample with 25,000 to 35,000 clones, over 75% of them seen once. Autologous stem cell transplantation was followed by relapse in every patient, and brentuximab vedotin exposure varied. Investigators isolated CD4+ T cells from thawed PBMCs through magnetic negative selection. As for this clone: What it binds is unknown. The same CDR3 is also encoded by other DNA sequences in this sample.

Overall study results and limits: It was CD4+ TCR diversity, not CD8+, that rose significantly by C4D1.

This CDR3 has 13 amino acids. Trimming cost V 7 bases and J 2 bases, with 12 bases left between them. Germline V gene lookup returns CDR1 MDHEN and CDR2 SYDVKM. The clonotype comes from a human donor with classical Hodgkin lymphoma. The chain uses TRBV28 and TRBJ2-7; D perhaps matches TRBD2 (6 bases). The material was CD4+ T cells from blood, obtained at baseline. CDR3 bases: TGTGCCAGCACCTTGGGGGGAACCTACGAGCAGTACTTC. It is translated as CASTLGGTYEQYF.